This T cell receptor (beta chain) stems from a study of blood T cell repertoires in COVID-19. Method: immunoSEQ multiplex PCR; TCRdb's copy keeps in-frame clones and lacks some. This sample has some 30,000 clones, with 87% found just once. This CDR3 has 15 amino acids. Per germline, CDR1 SGHVS and CDR2 FNYEAQ. Trimming at V came to 6 bases and at J to 5 bases, leaving 11 bases not matched to a gene. This receptor was obtained from a man in his 60s with active COVID-19. The chain links TRBV7-6 to TRBJ2-5; 8 bases are a match to TRBD2. The sample consisted of peripheral blood. The CDR3 DNA is TGTGCCAGCAGGCGAACGGGGGGGCGTGGGGAGACCCAGTACTTC. Translating gives CASRRTGGRGETQYF.